This TCR beta chain comes out of a study of blood T cell repertoires in COVID-19. About the research overall: The samples span acute and convalescent COVID-19 from the United States, Italy and Spain.

Participants were aged about 18 to 90 years, lived in 25 or so US areas, and enrolled virtually. Measured with immunoSEQ multiplex PCR; TCRdb has only the in-frame clones, and not every one. This table holds some 64,000 clones, roughly two thirds found once. This CDR3 is 14 amino acids long. Trimming took off 0 bases at V and 3 bases at J, with 9 bases between the two ends. In germline, CDR1 is SNHLY, CDR2 FYNNEI. This chain joins TRBV2 and TRBJ2-7; no clear D. Sequencing was performed on PBMCs or T cells enriched from blood (not recorded which). The TCR originated in an older woman who had been exposed to COVID-19. As DNA, the CDR3 is TGTGCCAGCAGTGAAGCATCCTATCGCTACGAGCAGTACTTC. Its protein product is CASSEASYRYEQYF.